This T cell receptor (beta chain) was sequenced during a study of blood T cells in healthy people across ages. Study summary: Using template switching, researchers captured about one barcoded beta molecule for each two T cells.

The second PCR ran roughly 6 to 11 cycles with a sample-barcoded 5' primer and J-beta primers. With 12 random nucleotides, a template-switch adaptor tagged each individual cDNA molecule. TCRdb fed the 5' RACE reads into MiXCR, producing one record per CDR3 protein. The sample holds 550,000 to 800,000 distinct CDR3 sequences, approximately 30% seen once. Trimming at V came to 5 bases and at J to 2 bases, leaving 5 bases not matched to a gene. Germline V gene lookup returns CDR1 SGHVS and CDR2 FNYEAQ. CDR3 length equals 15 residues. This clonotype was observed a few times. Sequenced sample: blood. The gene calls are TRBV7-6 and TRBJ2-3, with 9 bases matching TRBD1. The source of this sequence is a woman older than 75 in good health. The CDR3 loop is CASSPRDRDTDTQYF. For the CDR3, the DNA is TGTGCCAGCAGCCCCCGGGACAGGGACACAGATACGCAGTATTTT.